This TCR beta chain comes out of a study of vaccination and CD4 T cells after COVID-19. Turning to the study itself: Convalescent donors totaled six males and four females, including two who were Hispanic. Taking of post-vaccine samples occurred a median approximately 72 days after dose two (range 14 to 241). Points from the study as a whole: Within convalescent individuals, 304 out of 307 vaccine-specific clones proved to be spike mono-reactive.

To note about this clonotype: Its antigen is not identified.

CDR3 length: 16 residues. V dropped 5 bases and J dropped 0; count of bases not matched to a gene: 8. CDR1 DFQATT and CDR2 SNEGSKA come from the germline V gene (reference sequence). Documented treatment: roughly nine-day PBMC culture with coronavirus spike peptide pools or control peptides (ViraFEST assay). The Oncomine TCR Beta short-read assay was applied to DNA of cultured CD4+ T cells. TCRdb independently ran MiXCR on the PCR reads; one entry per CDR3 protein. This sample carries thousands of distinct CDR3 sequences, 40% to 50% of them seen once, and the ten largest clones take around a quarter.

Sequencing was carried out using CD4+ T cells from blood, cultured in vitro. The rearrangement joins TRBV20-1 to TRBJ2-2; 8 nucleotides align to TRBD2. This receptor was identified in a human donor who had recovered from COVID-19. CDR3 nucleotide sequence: TGCAGTGCTCAAGCTCTAGCGGGCGCGAACACCGGGGAGCTGTTTTTT. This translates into CSAQALAGANTGELFF.